The 26 T cell receptor beta chains presented below share a single source sample, sequenced in a study of T-cell reconstitution after alpha-beta-depleted transplantation in children. Using unique molecular identifiers, the investigators prepared the TCRbeta library. TCRdb used MiXCR to reprocess the PCR reads, holding one entry per CDR3 protein. The sample includes about 500,000 distinct CDR3 sequences, over 25% seen only once; the top ten take more than 2%. Source: PBMCs from the stem cell graft donor, taken from the stem cell graft. Receptor source: a human donor who donated a stem cell graft to a child with aplastic anemia.

The rearrangement joins TRBV24-1 to TRBJ2-2; the D gene could be TRBD1 or TRBD2 (5 bases each). This CDR3 spans 19 amino acids. V shed 3 bases and J shed 3 bases, with 22 bases lying between them. Per the germline V gene, CDR1 is KGHDR and CDR2 is SFDVKD. The CDR3 DNA sequence: TGTGCCACCAGTGATCCACCGTCCCGAGGGGATAAGGACACCGGGGAGCTGTTTTTT. Its translation: CATSDPPSRGDKDTGELFF.

This clonotype was observed a few times. CDR3 residues: CASSLVAPGIEEQFF. CDR3 bases: TGTGCCAGCAGCTTAGTCGCGCCCGGTATCGAAGAGCAGTTCTTC. V usage is TRBV7-9 and J usage is TRBJ2-1, with D unclear. The CDR3 has 15 residues. CDR1 SEHNR and CDR2 FQNEAQ come from the germline V gene (reference sequence). V was trimmed by 1 base and J by 10 bases, leaving 17 bases between them.

This clonotype came up a few times. The chain employs TRBV7-9 and TRBJ1-6; no reliable D call. Germline CDR1 SEHNR, CDR2 FQNEAQ (reference sequence). V was shortened by 1 base and J by 7 bases, with 8 bases between the two germline ends. This CDR3 is 14 amino acids long. CDR3 sequence: CASSLGLGNSPLHF. The DNA for the CDR3 is TGTGCCAGCAGCTTAGGTCTGGGGAATTCACCCCTCCACTTT.

This clonotype was seen a few times. The junction shows a germline mismatch at one end, possibly a read error. The chain couples TRBV6-2 or TRBV6-3 to TRBJ2-7, with D unclear. The germline gives CDR1 MNHEY, CDR2 SVGEGT. The CDR3 has 9 residues. Here the CDR3 reads CASGYEQYF. CDR3 DNA: TGTGCCAGCGGTTACGAGCAGTACTTC.

The rearrangement links TRBV7-9 to TRBJ1-2, with a possible D match to TRBD1 (6 bases). Trimming left V 3 bases short and J 7 bases short, with 15 bases between. Germline V gives CDR1 SEHNR, CDR2 FQNEAQ (reference sequence). The CDR3 has 14 residues. CDR3 loop: CASSFPGASSGYTF. CDR3 bases: TGTGCCAGCAGCTTTCCGGGGGCGTCTTCTGGCTACACCTTC.

This clonotype showed up just a few times. This chain connects TRBV25-1 to TRBJ2-1; D may match TRBD1 or TRBD2 (6 bases each). The CDR3 is 16 amino acids. The V gene's germline CDR1 is MGHDK and CDR2 SYGVNS. Trimming shortened V by 4 bases and J by 10 bases, and 23 bases separated the two germline ends. The CDR3 region has the DNA TGTGCCAGCAGTGGGATAGAGGGGGGCGGGATTCAGGAGCAGTTCTTC. As protein: CASSGIEGGGIQEQFF. The full variable domain, its missing parts supplied by reference TRBV25-1 and TRBJ2-1, is EADIYQTPRYLVIGTGKKITLECSQTMGHDKMYWYQQDPGMELHLIHYSYGVNSTEKGDLSSESTVSRIRTEHFPLTLESARPSHTSQYLCASSGIEGGGIQEQFFGPGTRLTVL.

This clonotype has a handful of counts. CDR3 amino acids: CASSLWDEQYF. CDR3 DNA: TGTGCCAGCAGCTTGTGGGACGAGCAGTACTTC. The chain has TRBV5-4 and TRBJ2-7; no clear D gene. The CDR3 sequence is 11 residues long. Trimming left V 1 base short and J 5 bases short, with 4 bases between. Germline V gene data show CDR1 as SGHNT and CDR2 as YYREEE (reference sequence).

The rearrangement links TRBV7-2 to TRBJ2-2; TRBD1 aligns across 7 bases. Germline V gene sequence: CDR1 SGHTA, CDR2 FQGNSA. V shed 1 base and J 5 bases; nucleotides not matched to a gene: 10. The CDR3 is 17 amino acids. CDR3 residues: CASSLGLRQGRTGELFF. CDR3 bases: TGTGCCAGCAGCTTAGGATTACGACAGGGACGGACCGGGGAGCTGTTTTTT.

The chain is built from TRBV5-5 and TRBJ2-1; 10 positions match TRBD2. The CDR3 consists of 16 residues. After removal of 4 bases from V and 4 bases from J, the junction contained 8 bases not matched to a gene. Germline V CDR1 and CDR2: SGHKS, YYEKEE (reference sequence). CDR3 protein: CASSLDPGLAYNEQFF. In DNA, the CDR3 is TGTGCCAGCAGCCTGGACCCGGGACTAGCGTACAATGAGCAGTTCTTC.

In its sample, this clonotype was seen a few times. This chain connects TRBV6-1 to TRBJ2-1; TRBD2 matches 13 bases. The CDR3 consists of 15 residues. Germline CDR1 is MNHNS and CDR2 is SASEGT. V was pared by 6 bases and J by 7 bases, with 6 bases of the junction left unmatched. The CDR3 region is CASRPLGLAGNEQFF. Written as DNA, the CDR3 is TGTGCCAGCAGACCCTTGGGACTAGCGGGAAATGAGCAGTTCTTC.

This chain connects TRBV29-1 to TRBJ1-1; the match to TRBD1 covers 7 bases. CDR1 is SQVTM and CDR2 is ANQGSEA in the germline V gene. The CDR3 length is 17 residues. The trim removed 3 bases at V and 1 base at J, leaving 14 bases unmatched. Written as DNA, the CDR3 is TGCAGCGTTGAGACAGGGTCACCCGGTGGGTCGAACACTGAAGCTTTCTTT. Protein: CSVETGSPGGSNTEAFF.

The chain recombines TRBV5-6 with TRBJ1-5; no reliable D call. This CDR3 is 14 amino acids long. Germline V gene sequence: CDR1 SGHDT, CDR2 YYEEEE. With 3 bases removed from V and 7 bases from J, the gap between germline ends came to 14 bases. CDR3 in DNA: TGTGCCAGCAGCTGGGGAGCCACTCAACAGCCCCAGCATTTT. Translated, it gives CASSWGATQQPQHF.

This chain uses TRBV6-1 with TRBJ1-3; 8 nucleotides match TRBD1. The CDR3 length is 15 residues. Germline CDR1 MNHNS, CDR2 SASEGT. With V trimmed by 6 bases and J by 2 bases, 6 bases remained unmatched. The CDR3 sequence is CASRDDRGTGNTIYF. CDR3 nucleotide sequence: TGTGCCAGCAGAGACGACAGGGGAACTGGAAACACCATATATTTT.

This chain uses TRBV6-2 or TRBV6-3 with TRBJ2-7; no reliable D call. Germline V gives CDR1 MNHEY, CDR2 SVGEGT. Trimming removed 6 bases from V and 5 bases from J, with 8 bases in between. The CDR3 loop spans 11 amino acids. CDR3 protein: CASRNLNEQYF. The CDR3, as DNA: TGTGCCAGCAGGAACCTTAACGAGCAGTACTTC.

This clonotype came up many times. V is TRBV5-1 and J is TRBJ2-3; D ambiguous. The V gene lost 2 bases and the J gene lost 4 bases, with 2 bases spanning the gap. The germline V gene has CDR1 SGHRS and CDR2 YFSETQ. The CDR3 has 11 amino acids. Here the CDR3 reads CASSLSDTQYF. CDR3 coding DNA: TGCGCCAGCAGCTTATCAGATACGCAGTATTTT.

The chain joins TRBV12-3 or TRBV12-4 to TRBJ2-4; 7 bases line up with TRBD1. The V segment lost 8 bases and the J segment 2 bases; nucleotides outside the gene matches: 12. This CDR3 has 16 residues. CDR3 amino acids: CASSMRTGLSKNIQYF. In nucleotides, the CDR3 is TGTGCCAGCTCAATGAGGACAGGTTTATCCAAAAACATTCAGTACTTC.

There are a few counts of this clonotype. This chain links TRBV4-2 with TRBJ1-1; D is possibly TRBD1 (6 bases). The CDR3 spans 14 residues. Germline CDR1 and CDR2: LGHNA and YNFKEQ. V was cut by 1 base and J by 2 bases, with 8 bases left in between. CDR3 residues: CASSQVQGNTEAFF. CDR3 sequence (DNA): TGTGCCAGCAGCCAAGTACAGGGCAACACTGAAGCTTTCTTT.

The rearrangement uses TRBV18 and TRBJ2-3, with D perhaps TRBD1 (6 bases). Germline V gives CDR1 KGHSH, CDR2 LQKENI. The CDR3 is 15 residues long. The ends were cut back, 7 bases at V and 1 base at J, with 15 bases in the middle. The CDR3 DNA sequence: TGTGCCAGCTTTGCAACAGGGTTCGGCACAGATACGCAGTATTTT. Its protein product is CASFATGFGTDTQYF.

The rearrangement joins TRBV4-2 to TRBJ1-1, with 8 nucleotides matching TRBD1. With V trimmed by 1 base and J by 0 bases, 4 bases remained unmatched. The CDR3 contains 16 residues. Germline CDR1 LGHNA, CDR2 YNFKEQ. The DNA of the CDR3 is TGTGCCAGCAGCCAAGTGGCAGGGGGCGTGAACACTGAAGCTTTCTTT. This sequence encodes CASSQVAGGVNTEAFF.

The chain carries TRBV27 and TRBJ2-1; unclear D gene. V was cut by 4 bases and J by 2 bases, with 12 bases left in between. Germline CDR1 reads MNHEY; CDR2 reads SMNVEV (reference sequence). This CDR3 region has 15 residues. For the CDR3, the DNA is TGTGCCAGCAGTTCCCCTACAAGAGCCTACAATGAGCAGTTCTTC. Its protein is CASSSPTRAYNEQFF.

The chain has TRBV10-3 and TRBJ1-2, with a weak D call TRBD1 (6 bases). Germline V gives CDR1 ENHRY, CDR2 SYGVKD. The CDR3 covers 14 residues. The V end lost 0 bases, the J end lost 6 bases, and 11 bases lay between the germline ends. The CDR3 DNA sequence: TGTGCCATCAGTGAGTCGACCACAGGGCATGGCTACACCTTC. It is translated as CAISESTTGHGYTF.

This clonotype has only a few counts. This rearrangement joins TRBV20-1 to TRBJ2-5; D assignment may be TRBD1 or TRBD2 (5 bases each). The CDR3 length is 13 residues. CDR1 and CDR2 (germline): DFQATT, SNEGSKA (reference sequence). Trimming pared 8 bases from V and 1 base from J, leaving 14 bases between. The CDR3 loop is CSPPGRAQETQYF. The CDR3 DNA is TGCAGTCCCCCGGGGCGGGCCCAAGAGACCCAGTACTTC.

The chain links TRBV2 to TRBJ1-5, with 9 bases identical to TRBD1. V was pared by 6 bases and J by 7 bases, with 7 bases of the junction left unmatched. The CDR3 has 14 residues. The germline V gene has CDR1 SNHLY and CDR2 FYNNEI. The CDR3 sequence is CASSGDRVKQPQHF. The CDR3 nucleotides are TGTGCCAGCAGCGGGGACAGGGTGAAGCAGCCCCAGCATTTT.

This clonotype was observed a few times. This sequence joins TRBV20-1 and TRBJ2-1; 10 nucleotides match TRBD1. The CDR3 totals 16 residues. The J segment lost 2 bases and the V segment lost 0 bases, leaving 4 bases of the junction unmatched. Germline V lookup: CDR1 DFQATT, CDR2 SNEGSKA (reference sequence). The CDR3 region is CSARDPGQGAYNEQFF. DNA for the CDR3: TGCAGTGCTAGAGATCCCGGACAGGGGGCCTACAATGAGCAGTTCTTC.

The J gene is TRBJ1-5, the V gene TRBV5-5; TRBD1 is a possible D gene (6 bases). V lost 0 bases, J lost 0 bases, and 13 bases lay in between. The CDR3 consists of 17 residues. CDR1 and CDR2 from the germline V gene are SGHKS and YYEKEE (reference sequence). CDR3 bases: TGTGCCAGCAGCTTGGGCCGGGCAGGGGATAGCAATCAGCCCCAGCATTTT. Translated, it gives CASSLGRAGDSNQPQHF.

The J gene is TRBJ2-1, the V gene TRBV15; possibly TRBD1 or TRBD2 for D (6 bases each). The germline CDR1 and CDR2 sequences are LNHNV and YYDKDF (reference sequence). The CDR3 has 16 residues. Trimming took off 1 base at V and 9 bases at J, with 19 bases between the two ends. DNA of the CDR3: TGTGCCACCAGCAGAGGTGGAAGGGGGGCCGGGGTTGAGCAGTTCTTC. It yields the protein CATSRGGRGAGVEQFF.